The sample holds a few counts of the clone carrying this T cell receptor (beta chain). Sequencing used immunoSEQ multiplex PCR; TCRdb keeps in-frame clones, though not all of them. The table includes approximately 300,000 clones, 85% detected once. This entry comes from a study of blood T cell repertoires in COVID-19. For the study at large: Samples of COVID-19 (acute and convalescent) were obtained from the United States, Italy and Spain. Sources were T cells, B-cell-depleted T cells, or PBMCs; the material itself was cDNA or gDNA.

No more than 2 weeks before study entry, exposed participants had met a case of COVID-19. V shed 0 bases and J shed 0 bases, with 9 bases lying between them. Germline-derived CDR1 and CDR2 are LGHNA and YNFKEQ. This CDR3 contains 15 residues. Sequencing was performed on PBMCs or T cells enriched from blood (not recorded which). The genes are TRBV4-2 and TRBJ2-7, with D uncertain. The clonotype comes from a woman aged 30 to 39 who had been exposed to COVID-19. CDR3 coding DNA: TGTGCCAGCAGCCAAGACAGCTTAGCCTCCTACGAGCAGTACTTC. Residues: CASSQDSLASYEQYF.